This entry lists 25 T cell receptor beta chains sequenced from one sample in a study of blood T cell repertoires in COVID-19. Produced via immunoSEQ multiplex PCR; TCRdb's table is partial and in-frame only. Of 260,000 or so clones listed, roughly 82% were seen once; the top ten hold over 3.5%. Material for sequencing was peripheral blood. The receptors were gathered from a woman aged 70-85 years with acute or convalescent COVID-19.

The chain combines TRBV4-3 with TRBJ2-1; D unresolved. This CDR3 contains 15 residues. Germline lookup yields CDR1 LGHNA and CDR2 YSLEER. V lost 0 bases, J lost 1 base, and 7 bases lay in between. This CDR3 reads CASSQDGLSYNEQFF. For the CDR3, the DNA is TGCGCCAGCAGCCAAGACGGGTTATCCTACAATGAGCAGTTCTTC.

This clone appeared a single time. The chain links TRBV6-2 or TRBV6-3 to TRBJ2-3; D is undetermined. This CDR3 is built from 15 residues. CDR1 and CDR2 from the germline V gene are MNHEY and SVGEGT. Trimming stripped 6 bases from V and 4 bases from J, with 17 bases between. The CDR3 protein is CASSSRLSVADTQYF. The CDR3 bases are TGTGCCAGCAGCTCTCGACTCTCAGTGGCAGATACGCAGTATTTT.

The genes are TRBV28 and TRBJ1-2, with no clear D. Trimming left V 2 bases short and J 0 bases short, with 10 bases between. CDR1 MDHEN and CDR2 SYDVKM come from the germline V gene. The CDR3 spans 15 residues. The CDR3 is CASSLPSGTNYGYTF. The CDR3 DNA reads TGTGCCAGCAGTTTACCGTCGGGTACTAACTATGGCTACACCTTC.

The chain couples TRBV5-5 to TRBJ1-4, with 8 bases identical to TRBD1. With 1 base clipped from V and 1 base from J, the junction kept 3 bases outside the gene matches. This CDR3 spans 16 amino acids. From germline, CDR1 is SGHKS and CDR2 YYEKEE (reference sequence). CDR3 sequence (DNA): TGTGCCAGCAGCTTGACAGGGGGGTTAACTAATGAAAAACTGTTTTTT. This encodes CASSLTGGLTNEKLFF.

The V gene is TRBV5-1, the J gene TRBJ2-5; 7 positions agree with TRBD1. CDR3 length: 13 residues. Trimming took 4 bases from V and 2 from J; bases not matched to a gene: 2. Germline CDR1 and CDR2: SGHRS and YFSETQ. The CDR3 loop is CASSVQGQETQYF. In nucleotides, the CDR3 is TGCGCCAGCAGCGTACAGGGGCAAGAGACCCAGTACTTC.

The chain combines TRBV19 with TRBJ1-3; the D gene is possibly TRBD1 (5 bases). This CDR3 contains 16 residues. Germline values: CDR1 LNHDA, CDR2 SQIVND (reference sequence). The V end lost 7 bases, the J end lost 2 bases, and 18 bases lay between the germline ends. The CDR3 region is CASTLRQGSAGNTIYF. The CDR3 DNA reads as TGTGCCAGTACACTCCGGCAGGGTTCGGCTGGAAACACCATATATTTT.

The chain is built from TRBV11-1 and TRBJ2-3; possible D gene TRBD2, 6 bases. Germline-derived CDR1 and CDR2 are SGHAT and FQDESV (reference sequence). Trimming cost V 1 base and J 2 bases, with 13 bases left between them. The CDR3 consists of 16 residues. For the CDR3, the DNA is TGTGCCAGCAGCTTAGGGCCGGGGGTGACCACAGATACGCAGTATTTT. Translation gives CASSLGPGVTTDTQYF.

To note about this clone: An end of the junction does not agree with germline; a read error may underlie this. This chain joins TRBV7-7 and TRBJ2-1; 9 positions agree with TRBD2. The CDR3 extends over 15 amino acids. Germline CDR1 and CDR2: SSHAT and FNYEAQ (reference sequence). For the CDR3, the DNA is TGTGCTAGCAGCCCCCAGGCGGGGGGGTTTAATGAGCAGTTCTTC. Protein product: CASSPQAGGFNEQFF.

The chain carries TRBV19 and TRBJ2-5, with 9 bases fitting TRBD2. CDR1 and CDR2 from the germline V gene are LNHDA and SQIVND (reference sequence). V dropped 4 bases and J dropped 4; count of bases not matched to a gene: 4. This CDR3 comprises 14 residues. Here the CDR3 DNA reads TGTGCCAGTAGTACTAGCGGGGCGGGAGAGACCCAGTACTTC. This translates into CASSTSGAGETQYF.

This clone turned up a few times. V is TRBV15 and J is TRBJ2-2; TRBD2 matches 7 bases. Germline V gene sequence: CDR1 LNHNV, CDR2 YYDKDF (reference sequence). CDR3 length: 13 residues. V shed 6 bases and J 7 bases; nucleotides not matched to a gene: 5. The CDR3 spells CATRGGVLGELFF. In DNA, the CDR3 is TGTGCCACCAGGGGGGGGGTCCTCGGGGAGCTGTTTTTT. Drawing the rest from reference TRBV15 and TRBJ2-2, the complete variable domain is DAMVIQNPRYQVTQFGKPVTLSCSQTLNHNVMYWYQQKSSQAPKLLFHYYDKDFNNEADTPDNFQSRRPNTSFCFLDIRSPGLGDTAMYLCATRGGVLGELFFGEGSRLTVL.

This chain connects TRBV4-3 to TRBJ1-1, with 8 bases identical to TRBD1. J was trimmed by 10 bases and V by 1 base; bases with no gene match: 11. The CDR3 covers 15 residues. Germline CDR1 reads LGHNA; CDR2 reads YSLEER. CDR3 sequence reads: CASSQARGQGHGAFF. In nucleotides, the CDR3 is TGCGCCAGCAGCCAAGCAAGAGGACAGGGACATGGAGCTTTCTTT.

The CDR3 spells CASSLLSGGAADTQYF. Here the CDR3 DNA reads TGTGCCAGCAGTCTCCTAAGCGGGGGGGCGGCAGATACGCAGTATTTT. The rearrangement uses TRBV6-2 or TRBV6-3 and TRBJ2-3; TRBD2 matches at 10 bases. The CDR3 runs 16 residues. Germline assignment: CDR1 MNHEY and CDR2 SVGEGT. Trimming took 5 bases from V and 4 from J; bases not matched to a gene: 9.

This CDR3 reads CASSQDWALVGYTF. CDR3 coding DNA: TGTGCCAGCAGCCAAGATTGGGCCCTGGTGGGCTACACCTTC. The V call is TRBV14, the J call TRBJ1-2; no reliable D call. Looked up from germline, CDR1 is SGHDN and CDR2 is FVKESK. The CDR3 is made up of 14 amino acids. Trimming took off 0 bases at V and 8 bases at J, with 13 bases between the two ends.

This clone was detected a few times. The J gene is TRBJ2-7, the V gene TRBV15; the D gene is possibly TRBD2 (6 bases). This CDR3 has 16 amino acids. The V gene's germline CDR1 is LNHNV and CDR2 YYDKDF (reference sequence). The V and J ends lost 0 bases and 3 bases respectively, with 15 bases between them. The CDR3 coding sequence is TGTGCCACCAGCAGAGATGGGCGGGGCGGGCACTACGAGCAGTACTTC. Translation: CATSRDGRGGHYEQYF.

CDR3 sequence reads: CASSHAGNVEAFF. As DNA, the CDR3 is TGCGCCAGCAGTCATGCGGGTAACGTTGAAGCTTTCTTT. This chain joins TRBV23-1 and TRBJ1-1; D ambiguous. TRBV23-1 is sorted into the ORF group, with uncertain function. V was shortened by 3 bases and J by 7 bases, with 12 bases between the two germline ends. This CDR3 spans 13 amino acids.

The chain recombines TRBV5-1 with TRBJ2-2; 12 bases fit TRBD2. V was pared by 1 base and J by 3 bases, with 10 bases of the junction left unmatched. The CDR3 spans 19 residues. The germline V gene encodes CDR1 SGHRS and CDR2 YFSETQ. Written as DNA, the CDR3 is TGCGCCAGCAGCTTGAGGCCTAGCGGGGGGGCCGGTGACACCGGGGAGCTGTTTTTT. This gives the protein CASSLRPSGGAGDTGELFF.

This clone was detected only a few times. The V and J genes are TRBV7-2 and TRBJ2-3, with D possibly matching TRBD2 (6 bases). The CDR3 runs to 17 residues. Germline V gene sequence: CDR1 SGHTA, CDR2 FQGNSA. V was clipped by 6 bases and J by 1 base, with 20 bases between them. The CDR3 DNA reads TGTGCCAGCAGATCAAGGGGCAGGGCGGGGCGCACAGATACGCAGTATTTT. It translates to CASRSRGRAGRTDTQYF. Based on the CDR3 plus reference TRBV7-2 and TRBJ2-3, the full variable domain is GAGVSQSPSNKVTEKGKDVELRCDPISGHTALYWYRQSLGQGLEFLIYFQGNSAPDKSGLPSDRFSAERTGGSVSTLTIQRTQQEDSAVYLCASRSRGRAGRTDTQYFGPGTRLTVL.

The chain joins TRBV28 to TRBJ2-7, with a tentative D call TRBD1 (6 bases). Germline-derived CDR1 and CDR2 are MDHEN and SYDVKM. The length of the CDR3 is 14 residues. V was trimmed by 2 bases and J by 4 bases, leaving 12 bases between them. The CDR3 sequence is CASSLTGSFYEQYF. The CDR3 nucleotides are TGTGCCAGCAGTTTAACAGGGTCCTTTTACGAGCAGTACTTC.

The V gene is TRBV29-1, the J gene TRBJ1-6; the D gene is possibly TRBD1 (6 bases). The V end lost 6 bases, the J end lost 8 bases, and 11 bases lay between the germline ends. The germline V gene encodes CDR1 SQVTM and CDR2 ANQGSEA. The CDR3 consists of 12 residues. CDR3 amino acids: CSVRTADSPLHF. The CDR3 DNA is TGCAGCGTAAGGACAGCCGATTCACCCCTCCACTTT.

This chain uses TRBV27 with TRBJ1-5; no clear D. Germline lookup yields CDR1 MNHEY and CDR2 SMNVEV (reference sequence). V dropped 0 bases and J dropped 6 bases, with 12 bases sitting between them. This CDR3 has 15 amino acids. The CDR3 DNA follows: TGTGCCAGCAGTTTATCTCCGGGGTTCGGTCAGCCCCAGCATTTT. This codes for CASSLSPGFGQPQHF.

The CDR3 nucleotides read TGTGCCAGCAACTCATTACTGGATACGCAGTATTTT. This gives the protein CASNSLLDTQYF. The rearrangement links TRBV2 to TRBJ2-3; the D is unclear. There are 12 residues in the CDR3. V dropped 7 bases and J dropped 6 bases, with 11 bases sitting between them. Germline V gene lookup returns CDR1 SNHLY and CDR2 FYNNEI.

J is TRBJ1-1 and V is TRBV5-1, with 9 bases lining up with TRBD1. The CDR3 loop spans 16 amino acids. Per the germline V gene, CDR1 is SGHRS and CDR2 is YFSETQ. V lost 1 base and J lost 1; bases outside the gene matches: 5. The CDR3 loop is CASSLTGGLGNTEAFF. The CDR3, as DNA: TGCGCCAGCAGCTTGACAGGGGGCTTGGGGAACACTGAAGCTTTCTTT.

The CDR3 loop is CASSLLGTNTEAFF. The CDR3 bases are TGTGCCAGCAGCTTACTAGGAACTAACACTGAAGCTTTCTTT. The rearrangement uses TRBV7-8 and TRBJ1-1; unclear D gene. In germline, CDR1 is SGHVS, CDR2 FQNEAQ. The CDR3 extends over 14 amino acids. V dropped 2 bases and J dropped 2 bases, with 9 bases sitting between them. The whole variable domain, filled in from reference TRBV7-8 and TRBJ1-1, reads GAGVSQSPRYKVAKRGQDVALRCDPISGHVSLFWYQQALGQGPEFLTYFQNEAQLDKSGLPSDRFFAERPEGSVSTLKIQRTQQEDSAVYLCASSLLGTNTEAFFGQGTRLTVV.

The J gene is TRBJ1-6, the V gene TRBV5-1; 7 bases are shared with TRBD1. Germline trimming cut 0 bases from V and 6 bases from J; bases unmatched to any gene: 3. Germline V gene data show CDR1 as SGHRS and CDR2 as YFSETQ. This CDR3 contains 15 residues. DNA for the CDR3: TGCGCCAGCAGCTTGGATCAGGGGGTTAATTCACCCCTCCACTTT. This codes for CASSLDQGVNSPLHF.

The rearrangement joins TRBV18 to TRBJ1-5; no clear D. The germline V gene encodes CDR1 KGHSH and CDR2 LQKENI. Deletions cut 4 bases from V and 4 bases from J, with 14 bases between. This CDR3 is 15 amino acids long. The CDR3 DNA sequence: TGTGCCAGCTCACTCGGGTCGGGAGGAAATCAGCCCCAGCATTTT. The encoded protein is CASSLGSGGNQPQHF.